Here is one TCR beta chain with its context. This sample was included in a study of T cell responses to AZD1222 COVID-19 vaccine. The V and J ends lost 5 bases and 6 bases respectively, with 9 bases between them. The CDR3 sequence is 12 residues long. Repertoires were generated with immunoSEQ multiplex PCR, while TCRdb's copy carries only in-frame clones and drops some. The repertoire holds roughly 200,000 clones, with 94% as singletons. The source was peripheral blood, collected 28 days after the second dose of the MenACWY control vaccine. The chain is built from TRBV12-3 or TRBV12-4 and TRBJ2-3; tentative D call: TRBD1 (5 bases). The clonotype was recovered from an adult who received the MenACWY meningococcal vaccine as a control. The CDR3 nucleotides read TGTGCCAGCAGTCTCAGGGTGGATACGCAGTATTTT. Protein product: CASSLRVDTQYF.